The 17 T cell receptor beta chains reported below all come from one sample, sequenced in a study of spatial heterogeneity in lung cancer. As for time point: sample taken at primary tumor resection. TCRdb re-derived calls from the 5' RACE reads in MiXCR, one entry per CDR3 protein. Of tens of thousands of distinct CDR3 sequences listed, approximately 6.2% are singletons. The material was PBMCs, obtained at surgery. The receptor set was obtained from a male donor with early-stage non-small cell lung cancer.

This clonotype was seen ten or more times. This chain joins TRBV6-5 and TRBJ1-4; D unresolved. Per germline, CDR1 MNHEY and CDR2 SVGAGI. The CDR3 is made up of 12 amino acids. Trimming left V 1 base short and J 10 bases short, with 7 bases between. The CDR3: CASSYLGGKLFF. The CDR3 DNA reads TGTGCCAGCAGTTACTTGGGAGGAAAACTGTTTTTT.

In its sample, this clonotype was seen a few times. The V and J genes are TRBV19 and TRBJ2-5, with unresolved D. V was pared by 5 bases and J by 0 bases, with 13 bases between. The CDR3 covers 15 residues. Germline V gives CDR1 LNHDA, CDR2 SQIVND (reference sequence). CDR3 DNA: TGTGCCAGTAGTTCCGCCTTGGGGTACCAAGAGACCCAGTACTTC. Its translation: CASSSALGYQETQYF.

The table lists this clonotype with many counts. The CDR3 loop reads CASSPRLRSYEQYF. DNA of the CDR3: TGTGCCAGCAGTCCCAGACTCCGCTCCTACGAGCAGTACTTC. The chain employs TRBV28 and TRBJ2-7; D remains unclear. The CDR3 runs to 14 residues. Trimming took 5 bases from V and 0 from J, leaving 11 bases between them. CDR1 is MDHEN and CDR2 is SYDVKM in the germline V gene.

This clonotype came up a few times. The CDR3: CASSPTGDGYTF. CDR3 bases: TGTGCCAGCAGTCCCACAGGGGACGGCTACACCTTC. The V gene is TRBV12-3 or TRBV12-4, the J gene TRBJ1-2, with 7 bases identical to TRBD1. CDR3 length equals 12 residues. J was trimmed by 8 bases and V by 5 bases; bases with no gene match: 5.

This clonotype was seen only a few times. The V gene is TRBV2, the J gene TRBJ1-5; D unclear. The V and J ends lost 5 bases and 7 bases respectively, with 15 bases between them. The CDR3 runs to 14 residues. Germline CDR1 and CDR2: SNHLY and FYNNEI. The CDR3 protein is CASSRLAGNQPQHF. In nucleotides, the CDR3 is TGTGCCAGCAGTCGACTAGCGGGGAACCAGCCCCAGCATTTT.

This clonotype was observed at least ten times. The chain joins TRBV11-2 to TRBJ2-7, with 9 bases matching TRBD1. V shed 3 bases, J shed 4 bases, and the junction held 19 bases outside the gene matches. The germline CDR1 and CDR2 sequences are SGHAT and FQNNGV. CDR3 size: 19 residues. CDR3 in amino acids: CASSFPGTGRFGGSYEQYF. CDR3 DNA: TGTGCCAGCAGCTTTCCCGGGACAGGGCGGTTTGGGGGTTCTTACGAGCAGTACTTC.

Only a few counts were recorded for this clonotype. V is TRBV5-5 and J is TRBJ1-6, with 9 bases lining up with TRBD1. There are 15 residues in the CDR3. Germline loops: CDR1 SGHKS, CDR2 YYEKEE (reference sequence). The V segment lost 4 bases and the J segment 9 bases; nucleotides outside the gene matches: 8. The CDR3, as DNA: TGTGCCAGCAGCGAACAGGGGGCTTCACTTTCACCCCTCCACTTT. Translation gives CASSEQGASLSPLHF.

This clonotype occurred many times. The chain links TRBV28 to TRBJ2-7; a weak D match, TRBD1 (6 bases). The CDR3 is 14 amino acids. Germline V gene lookup returns CDR1 MDHEN and CDR2 SYDVKM. Trimming took off 6 bases at V and 4 bases at J, with 16 bases between the two ends. The CDR3 nucleotides are TGTGCCAGCAGAAGAGGGGGTATGGGATACGAGCAGTACTTC. Translated, it gives CASRRGGMGYEQYF. The whole variable domain, filled in from reference TRBV28 and TRBJ2-7, reads DVKVTQSSRYLVKRTGEKVFLECVQDMDHENMFWYRQDPGLGLRLIYFSYDVKMKEKGDIPEGYSVSREKKERFSLILESASTNQTSMYLCASRRGGMGYEQYFGPGTRLTVT.

This clonotype has at least ten counts. The V call is TRBV27, the J call TRBJ2-1; 13 bases are a match to TRBD2. This CDR3 is built from 15 residues. The V segment lost 5 bases and the J segment 9 bases; nucleotides outside the gene matches: 7. Germline V CDR1 and CDR2: MNHEY, SMNVEV (reference sequence). Written as DNA, the CDR3 is TGTGCCAGCAGTGGGACTAGCGGGGCTGAGGGTGAGCAGTTCTTC. It is translated as CASSGTSGAEGEQFF.

Comments on this clonotype: This may stem from a read error, because a much larger clone lies one nucleotide away. The J gene is TRBJ1-1, the V gene TRBV27; 7 bases are shared with TRBD1. CDR3 length equals 14 residues. The germline gives CDR1 MNHEY, CDR2 SMNVEV (reference sequence). The CDR3 here is CASSLQGLNTEAIF. The DNA for the CDR3 is TGTGCCAGCAGTCTACAGGGGCTGAACACTGAAGCTATCTTT.

This clonotype has a count of ten or more. The chain combines TRBV10-3 with TRBJ2-7, with a weak D call TRBD1 (6 bases). The germline CDR1 and CDR2 sequences are ENHRY and SYGVKD. V lost 4 bases to trimming and J lost 2 bases, with 9 bases between them. CDR3 length equals 13 residues. The CDR3 region is CAISGTETYEQYF. The DNA for the CDR3 is TGTGCCATCAGTGGGACAGAAACCTACGAGCAGTACTTC.

This clonotype showed up many times. V and J are TRBV9 and TRBJ1-1; 10 bases agree with TRBD1. The CDR3 covers 15 residues. The V gene end was trimmed by 4 bases and the J gene end by 1 base; junction bases not matched to a gene: 4. Germline values: CDR1 SGDLS, CDR2 YYNGEE. The CDR3 coding sequence is TGTGCCAGCAGCCTGACAGGGGGCCCGAACACTGAAGCTTTCTTT. Amino acids: CASSLTGGPNTEAFF.

This clonotype was detected many times. The genes are TRBV7-2 and TRBJ2-3; unclear D gene. The CDR3 covers 12 residues. Germline-derived CDR1 and CDR2 are SGHTA and FQGNSA. The V end was cut by 4 bases, the J end by 8 bases, with 10 bases between. This CDR3 reads CASSSRAGTQYF. The CDR3 DNA reads TGTGCCAGCAGCTCCCGGGCCGGTACGCAGTATTTT.

This clonotype occurred many times. Germline is not matched at one junction end, which may reflect a read error. The chain combines TRBV20-1 with TRBJ2-7; unclear D gene. The CDR3 is made up of 15 amino acids. Per the germline V gene, CDR1 is DFQATT and CDR2 is SNEGSKA (reference sequence). The CDR3 loop is CSAGDRTTTTYEQYF. CDR3 in DNA: TGCAGTGCTGGAGATCGGACCACGACAACCTACGAGCAGTACTTC.

V and J are TRBV7-6 and TRBJ2-2; TRBD2 aligns across 9 bases. CDR1 is SGHVS, CDR2 FNYEAQ, per germline. Trimming at V came to 8 bases and at J to 4 bases, leaving 5 bases not matched to a gene. The CDR3 has 14 amino acids. This CDR3 is CASAGGRSTGELFF. CDR3 nucleotide sequence: TGTGCCAGCGCGGGGGGGAGGAGCACCGGGGAGCTGTTTTTT.

This clonotype has ten or more counts. The chain carries TRBV5-4 and TRBJ2-1, with 8 bases aligning to TRBD1. Germline V gene lookup returns CDR1 SGHNT and CDR2 YYREEE (reference sequence). J was trimmed by 4 bases and V by 4 bases; bases with no gene match: 7. The CDR3 is 15 amino acids. The CDR3 loop is CASSPPQGAYNEQFF. The CDR3 nucleotides are TGTGCCAGCAGCCCCCCCCAGGGGGCTTACAATGAGCAGTTCTTC.

V and J are TRBV6-1 and TRBJ2-3, with 7 bases matching TRBD2. Germline CDR1 is MNHNS and CDR2 is SASEGT. V shed 9 bases, J shed 2 bases, and the junction held 5 bases outside the gene matches. There are 13 residues in the CDR3. The CDR3 nucleotides are TGTGCCAGTGATCGGGACTACACAGATACGCAGTATTTT. It translates to CASDRDYTDTQYF.